This is a list of T cell receptor beta chains from one sample in a study of T cells in Graves' hyperthyroidism and ophthalmopathy. MiXCR, applied by TCRdb to the multiplex PCR reads, yields one record per CDR3 protein. The sample has roughly 500,000 distinct CDR3 sequences, approximately 14% seen once. Sequenced input: blood. These receptors were collected from a woman in her twenties or thirties with Graves' hyperthyroidism that later progressed to Graves' ophthalmopathy. Each CDR3 is given with its conserved first and last residue. D genes are given only for firm matches. Clone sizes are given selectively: once, few, many, or a class where the clone is expanded.

j_gene,v_gene,abundance,d_gene,CDR3aa,CDR3nt
TRBJ1-2,TRBV9,.,TRBD1,CASSEEDRVPYGYTF,TGTGCCAGCAGCGAGGAGGACAGGGTTCCCTATGGCTACACCTTC
TRBJ2-1,TRBV20-1,.,.,CSARIGGFAPYNEQFF,TGCAGTGCTAGAATTGGGGGCTTCGCTCCGTACAATGAGCAGTTCTTC
TRBJ1-1,TRBV6-2/TRBV6-3,few,.,CASSLRGSPGEAFF,TGTGCCAGCAGCCTCAGAGGGAGTCCTGGGGAAGCTTTCTTT
TRBJ1-4,TRBV30,.,.,CASAGRATNEKLFF,TGTGCCTCGGCGGGTAGGGCAACTAATGAAAAACTGTTTTTT
TRBJ1-5,TRBV15,few,.,CATSRETYSNQPQHF,TGTGCCACCAGCAGAGAGACGTATAGCAATCAGCCCCAGCATTTT
TRBJ2-1,TRBV19,.,TRBD2,CASSRQLADLYNEQFF,TGTGCCAGTAGCAGGCAGCTAGCGGATCTCTACAATGAGCAGTTCTTC
TRBJ2-1,TRBV27,many,.,CATKGRGDEQFF,TGTGCCACCAAGGGTCGCGGAGATGAGCAGTTCTTC
TRBJ2-3,TRBV6-5,many,.,CASSYSGSTDTQYF,TGTGCCAGCAGTTACTCCGGGAGTACAGATACGCAGTATTTT
TRBJ2-7,TRBV7-3,many,.,CASSPVGGPNYEQYF,TGTGCCAGCAGCCCGGTGGGAGGTCCCAATTACGAGCAGTACTTC
TRBJ1-5,TRBV28,many,.,CASRLQAYNQPQHF,TGTGCCAGCAGATTACAGGCTTACAATCAGCCCCAGCATTTT
TRBJ2-1,TRBV10-3,many,TRBD1,CAIRGTGSSYNEQFF,TGTGCCATCCGGGGGACAGGGTCTTCCTACAATGAGCAGTTCTTC
TRBJ2-2,TRBV9,many,TRBD2,CASSSGTNTGELFF,TGTGCCAGCTCAAGCGGGACGAACACCGGGGAGCTGTTTTTT
TRBJ2-1,TRBV27,many,TRBD2,CASSSPYQLAGSYNEQFF,TGTGCCAGCAGTTCACCCTATCAACTAGCGGGCTCCTACAATGAGCAGTTCTTC
TRBJ1-4,TRBV2,many,.,CASNRADEKLFF,TGTGCCAGCAACAGGGCGGATGAAAAACTGTTTTTT
TRBJ2-3,TRBV7-3,.,.,CASSRTSGQSTDTQYF,TGTGCCAGCAGCCGGACGTCTGGACAGAGTACAGATACGCAGTATTTT
TRBJ1-4,TRBV6-1,few,.,CASSLPSRPTNEKLFF,TGTGCCAGCAGTTTACCGTCCCGTCCGACTAATGAAAAACTGTTTTTT
TRBJ2-5,TRBV2,few,.,CAGGGLGTQYF,TGTGCCGGAGGAGGGCTAGGGACCCAGTACTTC
TRBJ1-2,TRBV7-3,.,.,CASTKGGNYGYTF,TGTGCCAGCACCAAAGGGGGGAACTATGGCTACACCTTC
TRBJ2-5,TRBV7-9,many,TRBD2,CASSSPGLAGAETQYF,TGTGCCAGCAGCTCCCCGGGACTAGCGGGAGCTGAGACCCAGTACTTC
TRBJ2-7,TRBV6-2/TRBV6-3,.,.,CASRGDGAGNEQYF,TGTGCCAGCAGGGGTGATGGGGCTGGCAACGAGCAGTACTTC
TRBJ2-1,TRBV20-1,many,.,CSAGALERDEQFF,TGCAGTGCTGGAGCCTTAGAAAGAGATGAGCAGTTCTTC
TRBJ1-2,TRBV24-1,.,.,CATSDFGGSGGYTF,TGTGCCACCAGTGATTTTGGGGGGAGCGGAGGCTACACCTTC
TRBJ1-3,TRBV29-1,many,.,CSVDIESSGNTIYF,TGCAGCGTTGATATCGAAAGCTCTGGAAACACCATATATTTT
TRBJ1-1,TRBV4-3,few,.,CASSPGFGQIEAGTEAFF,TGCGCCAGCAGCCCGGGTTTTGGACAGATAGAAGCGGGCACTGAAGCTTTCTTT
TRBJ2-7,TRBV11-2,many,.,CASSSRSSLDSYEQYF,TGTGCCAGCAGCTCGAGGTCAAGCCTGGACTCCTACGAGCAGTACTTC
TRBJ2-3,TRBV20-1,many,TRBD1,CSAWCADRGMDTQYF,TGCAGTGCTTGGTGTGCGGACAGGGGGATGGATACGCAGTATTTT
TRBJ2-1,TRBV12-3/TRBV12-4,many,.,CASTGLAHSYNEQFF,TGTGCCAGCACTGGACTGGCACACTCCTACAATGAGCAGTTCTTC
TRBJ1-3,TRBV20-1,.,.,CSALLPGNTIYF,TGCAGTGCTCTACTCCCCGGAAACACCATATATTTT